This T cell receptor beta chain comes out of a study of T-cell reconstitution after alpha-beta-depleted transplantation in children. As to this clonotype: The antigen remains unidentified.

Library preparation (for TCRbeta) was performed with unique molecular identifiers. TCRdb reprocessed the PCR reads with MiXCR, giving one entry per CDR3 protein. The sample consists of approximately 210,000 distinct CDR3 sequences, around a sixth of them appearing once. Broader study findings: From newly produced T cells came most of the T-cell counts and diversity one year after transplant. TCRbeta diversity was high at day 60 in some patients (a result of surviving recipient T cells and thymic progenitors). Several hundred graft clones that had expanded were reportedly the source of alpha-beta T cells about two months after transplant.

Deletions cut 0 bases from V and 6 bases from J, with 10 bases between. The CDR3 runs 13 residues. CDR1 SGHRS and CDR2 YFSETQ come from the germline V gene. The chain couples TRBV5-1 to TRBJ2-7; D unresolved. Sequenced material: PBMCs, mostly from graft donor cells, taken 360 days after TCRalphabeta/CD19-depleted stem cell transplant. The clonotype was recovered from a male patient aged 2-10 years who had a stem cell transplant for acute lymphoblastic leukemia, so the T cells may come from the graft donor. The CDR3 loop reads CASSLAGRSEQYF. The CDR3 DNA is TGCGCCAGCAGCTTGGCCGGTAGGTCCGAGCAGTACTTC.